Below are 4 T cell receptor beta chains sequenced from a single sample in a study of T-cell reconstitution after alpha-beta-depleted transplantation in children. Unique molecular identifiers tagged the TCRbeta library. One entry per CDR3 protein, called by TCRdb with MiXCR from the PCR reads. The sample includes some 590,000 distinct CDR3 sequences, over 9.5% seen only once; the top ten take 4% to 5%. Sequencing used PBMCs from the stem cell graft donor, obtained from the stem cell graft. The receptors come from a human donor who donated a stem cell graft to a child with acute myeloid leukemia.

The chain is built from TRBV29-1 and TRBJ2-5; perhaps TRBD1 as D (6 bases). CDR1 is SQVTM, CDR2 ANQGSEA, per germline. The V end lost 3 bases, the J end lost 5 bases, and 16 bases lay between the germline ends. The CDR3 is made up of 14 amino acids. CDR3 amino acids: CSVDQGHRAETQYF. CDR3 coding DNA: TGCAGCGTTGATCAGGGACACCGAGCGGAGACCCAGTACTTC.

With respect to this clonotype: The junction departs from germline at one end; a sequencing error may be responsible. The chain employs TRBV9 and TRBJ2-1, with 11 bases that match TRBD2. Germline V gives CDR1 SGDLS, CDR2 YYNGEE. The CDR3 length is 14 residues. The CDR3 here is CASSVGGSGRALVF. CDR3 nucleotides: TGTGCCAGCAGCGTAGGGGGTAGCGGGAGGGCTCTAGTCTTC.

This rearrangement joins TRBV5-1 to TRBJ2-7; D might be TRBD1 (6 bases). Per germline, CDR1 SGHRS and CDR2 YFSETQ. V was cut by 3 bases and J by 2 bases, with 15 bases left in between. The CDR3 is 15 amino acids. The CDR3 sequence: CASSSQFGQTYEQYF. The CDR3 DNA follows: TGCGCCAGCAGCTCTCAGTTTGGACAGACCTACGAGCAGTACTTC.

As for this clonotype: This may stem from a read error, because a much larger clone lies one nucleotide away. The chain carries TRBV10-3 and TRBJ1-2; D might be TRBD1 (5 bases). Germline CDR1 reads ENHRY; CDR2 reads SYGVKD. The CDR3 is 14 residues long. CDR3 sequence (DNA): TGTGCCATCAGTGGGGGGACGGGGAGCTATGGCTACGCCTTC. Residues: CAISGGTGSYGYAF.